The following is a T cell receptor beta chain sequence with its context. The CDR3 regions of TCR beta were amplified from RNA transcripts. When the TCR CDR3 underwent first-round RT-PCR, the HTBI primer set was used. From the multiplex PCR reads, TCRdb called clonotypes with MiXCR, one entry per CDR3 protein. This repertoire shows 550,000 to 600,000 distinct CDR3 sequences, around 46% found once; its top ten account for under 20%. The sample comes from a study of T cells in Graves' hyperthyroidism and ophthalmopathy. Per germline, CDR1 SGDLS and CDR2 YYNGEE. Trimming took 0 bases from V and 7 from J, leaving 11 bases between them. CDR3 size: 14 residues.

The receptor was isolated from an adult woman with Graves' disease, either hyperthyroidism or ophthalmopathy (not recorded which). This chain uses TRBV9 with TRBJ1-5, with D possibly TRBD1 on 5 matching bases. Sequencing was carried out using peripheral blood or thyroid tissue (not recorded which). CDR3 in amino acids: CASSVGGSGQPQHF. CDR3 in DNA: TGTGCCAGCAGCGTAGGGGGCTCCGGCCAGCCCCAGCATTTT.